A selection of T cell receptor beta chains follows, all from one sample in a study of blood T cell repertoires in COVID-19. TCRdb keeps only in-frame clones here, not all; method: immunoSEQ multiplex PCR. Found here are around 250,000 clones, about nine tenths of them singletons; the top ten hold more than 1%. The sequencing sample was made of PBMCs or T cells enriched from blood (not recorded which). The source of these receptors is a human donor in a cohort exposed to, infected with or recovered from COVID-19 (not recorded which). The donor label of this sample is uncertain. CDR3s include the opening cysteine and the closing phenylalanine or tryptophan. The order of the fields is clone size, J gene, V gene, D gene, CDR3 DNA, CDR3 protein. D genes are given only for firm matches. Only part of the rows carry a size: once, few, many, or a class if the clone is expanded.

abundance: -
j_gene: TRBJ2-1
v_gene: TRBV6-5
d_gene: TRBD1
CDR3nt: TGTGCCAGCAGTTCCACAGGGGGCTCCTACAATGAGCAGTTCTTC
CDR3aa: CASSSTGGSYNEQFF

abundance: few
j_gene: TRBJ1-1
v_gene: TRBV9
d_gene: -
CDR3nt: TGTGCCAGCAGCGTAGCAGGCGCCGGGAGCACTGAAGCTTTCTTT
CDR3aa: CASSVAGAGSTEAFF

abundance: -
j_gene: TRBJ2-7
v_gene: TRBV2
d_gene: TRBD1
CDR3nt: TGTGCCAGCAGTTCAGGGGGCGCCGGCTTCTACGAGCAGTACTTC
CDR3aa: CASSSGGAGFYEQYF

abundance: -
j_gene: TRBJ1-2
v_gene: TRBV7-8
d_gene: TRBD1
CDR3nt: TGTGCCAGCAGCTTAGGGCTGCAGGGGGATGATGGCTACACCTTC
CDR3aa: CASSLGLQGDDGYTF

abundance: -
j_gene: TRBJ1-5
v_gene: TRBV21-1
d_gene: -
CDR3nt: TGTGCCAGCACCCAAAAGGGAGGGTTCCGGGAACAGCGTCACCAGCCCCAGCATTTT
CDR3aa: CASTQKGGFREQRHQPQHF

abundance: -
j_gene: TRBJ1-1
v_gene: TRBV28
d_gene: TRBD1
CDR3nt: TGTGCCAGCACTCCTTGGCCCGGACAGGGGAAAGTCGGCACTGAAGCTTTCTTT
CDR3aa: CASTPWPGQGKVGTEAFF

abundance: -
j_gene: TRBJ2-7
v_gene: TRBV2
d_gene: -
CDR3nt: TGTGCCAGCAGTAAGGGGCCGCCCTCCTACGAGCAGTACTTC
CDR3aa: CASSKGPPSYEQYF

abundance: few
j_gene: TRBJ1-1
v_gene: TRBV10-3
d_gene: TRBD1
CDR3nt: TGTGCCATCAGTACCGGACAGGGGAGTGTTGAAGCTTTCTTT
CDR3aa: CAISTGQGSVEAFF

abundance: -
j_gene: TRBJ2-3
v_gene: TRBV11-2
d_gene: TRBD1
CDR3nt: TGTGCCAGCAGCTTAGAGATTTCCAGGACAGGTCCCACCGATACGCAGTATTTT
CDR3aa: CASSLEISRTGPTDTQYF

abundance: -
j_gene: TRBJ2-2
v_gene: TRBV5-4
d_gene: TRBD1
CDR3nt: TGTGCCAGCAGCTTGGGACAGGGAAGGCCGAACACCGGGGAGCTGTTTTTT
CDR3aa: CASSLGQGRPNTGELFF

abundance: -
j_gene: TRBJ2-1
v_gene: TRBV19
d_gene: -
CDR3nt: TGTGCCAGTAACGGGAGATACAATGAGCAGTTCTTC
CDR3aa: CASNGRYNEQFF

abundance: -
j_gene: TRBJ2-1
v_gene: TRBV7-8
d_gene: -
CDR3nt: TGTGCCAGCAGCGAGTCAACTAGGTACAATGAGCAGTTCTTC
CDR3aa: CASSESTRYNEQFF

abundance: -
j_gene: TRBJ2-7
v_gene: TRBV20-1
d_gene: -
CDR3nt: TGCAGTGCTAGGGACAGAGATGTATACTTC
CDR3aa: CSARDRDVYF

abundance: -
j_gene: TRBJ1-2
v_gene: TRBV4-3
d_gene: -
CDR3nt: TGCGCCAGCAGCCCCCGTAGAGGGAACTATGGCTACACCTTC
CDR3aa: CASSPRRGNYGYTF

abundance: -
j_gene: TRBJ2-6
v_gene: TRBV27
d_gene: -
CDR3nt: TGTGCCAGCAGTTTTATAGCCGGAGGGGCCAACGTCCTGACTTTC
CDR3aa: CASSFIAGGANVLTF

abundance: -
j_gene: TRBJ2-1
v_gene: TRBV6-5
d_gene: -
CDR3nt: TGTGCCAGTGTTTACAGAAATGAGCAGTTCTTC
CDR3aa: CASVYRNEQFF

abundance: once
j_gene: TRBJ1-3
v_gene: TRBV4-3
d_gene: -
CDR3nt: TGCGCCAGCAGCCACATATACCCGGGCGGGGGAAACACCATATATTTT
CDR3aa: CASSHIYPGGGNTIYF

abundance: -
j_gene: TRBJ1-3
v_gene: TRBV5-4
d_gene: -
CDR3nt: TGTGCCAGCAGCTCCGCAGTCTCTGGAAACACCATATATTTT
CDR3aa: CASSSAVSGNTIYF

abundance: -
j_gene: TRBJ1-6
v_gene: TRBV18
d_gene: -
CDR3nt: TGTGCCAGCTCACCAAGTGGGCCGATTAATTCACCCCTCCACTTT
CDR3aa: CASSPSGPINSPLHF

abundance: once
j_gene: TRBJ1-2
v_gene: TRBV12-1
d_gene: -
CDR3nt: TGTGCCAGCAGCTATCGAGTCGGCAGGCCCTTTTGGTATGGCTACACCTTC
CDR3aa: CASSYRVGRPFWYGYTF

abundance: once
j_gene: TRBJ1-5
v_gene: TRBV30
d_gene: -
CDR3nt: TGTGCCTGGAGTGTACGAGGGAATCAGCCCCAGCATTTT
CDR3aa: CAWSVRGNQPQHF

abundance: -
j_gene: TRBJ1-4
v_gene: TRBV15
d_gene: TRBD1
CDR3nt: TGTGCCACCAGCAGAGGGTCCTTGGGGACAGGGGGATCTAATGAAAAACTGTTTTTT
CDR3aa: CATSRGSLGTGGSNEKLFF

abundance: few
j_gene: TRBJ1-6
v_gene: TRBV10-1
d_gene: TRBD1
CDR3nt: TGCGCCAGCAGCAAAGGACAGGGTGTCTACTCACCCCTCCACTTT
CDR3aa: CASSKGQGVYSPLHF

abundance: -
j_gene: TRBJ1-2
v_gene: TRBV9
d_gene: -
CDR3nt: TGTGCCAGCCAGGGGTTTCGGGGCTACACCTTC
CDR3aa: CASQGFRGYTF

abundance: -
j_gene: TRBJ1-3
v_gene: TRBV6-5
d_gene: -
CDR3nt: TGTGCCAGCAGTTGGGGCGGGGGCTCTGGAAACACCATATATTTT
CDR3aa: CASSWGGGSGNTIYF

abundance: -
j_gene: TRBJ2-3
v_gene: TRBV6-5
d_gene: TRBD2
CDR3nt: TGTGCCAGCAGTTCCGGCGGGGGGGTTGATACGCAGTATTTT
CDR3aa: CASSSGGGVDTQYF

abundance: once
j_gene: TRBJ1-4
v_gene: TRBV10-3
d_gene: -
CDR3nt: TGTGCCATCAGTGAGTCGGGACACCAATTCCCCCCGCTGTTTTTT
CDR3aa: CAISESGHQFPPLFF

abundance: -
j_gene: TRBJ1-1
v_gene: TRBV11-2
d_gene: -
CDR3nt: TGTGCCAGCAGCTTAGTCGCGGGGTCCCACACTGAAGCTTTCTTT
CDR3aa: CASSLVAGSHTEAFF

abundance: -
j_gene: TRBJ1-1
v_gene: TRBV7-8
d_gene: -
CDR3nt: TGTGCCAGCAGCGATTCGACAGGGAACACTGAAGCTTTCTTT
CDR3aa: CASSDSTGNTEAFF

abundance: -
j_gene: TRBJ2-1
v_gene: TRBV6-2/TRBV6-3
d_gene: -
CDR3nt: TGTGCCAGCAGTTCCCATGTCGGCTCCTACAATGAGCAGTTCTTC
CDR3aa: CASSSHVGSYNEQFF